The clone carrying this T cell receptor (beta chain) was seen a handful of times. The sample is drawn from a study of neoadjuvant anti-PD-1 for oral cavity cancer. The sample's time point: after neoadjuvant nivolumab, at surgical resection. V gave up 1 base and J gave up 8 bases, with 20 bases separating them. There are 16 residues in the CDR3. Germline-derived CDR1 and CDR2 are MGHRA and YSYEKL. The data were produced by immunoSEQ multiplex PCR, yet TCRdb's version contains in-frame clones alone and is incomplete. This table holds tens of thousands of clones, roughly 90% found once. The chain links TRBV4-1 to TRBJ1-1; maybe TRBD1 (5 bases). This clonotype was sampled from a person between 40 and 85 years old with oral cavity squamous cell carcinoma. The sequenced sample was PBMCs, obtained after nivolumab (anti-PD-1) treatment. The CDR3 region has the DNA TGCGCCAGCAGCCAAGGTCCGGACCAAAGACAGACCGAAGCTTTCTTT. It encodes CASSQGPDQRQTEAFF.